Sequencing of this T cell receptor (beta chain) was carried out in a study of regulatory and conventional T cells in RAG deficiency. The sorted conventional CD4+ T cells were CD25-low and CD127-high, with genomic DNA sequenced. This table comes from immunoSEQ multiplex PCR, and its TCRdb copy is limited to in-frame clones, with some not included. The top ten hold roughly 3.5% of the sample, which has approximately 35,000 clones, about 75% seen once. The CDR3 runs to 13 residues. In germline, CDR1 is MNHNS, CDR2 SASEGT. Trimming took off 4 bases at V and 1 base at J, with 7 bases between the two ends. The data were also submitted as part of a second study, on regulatory T cells. That investigation notes: Primers: 52 TRBV forward and 13 TRBJ reverse.

The receptor was derived from a human donor in good health. J is TRBJ2-5 and V is TRBV6-1, with D possibly matching TRBD1 (5 bases). Sequencing used CD4+ effector T cells sorted from blood. CDR3 sequence reads: CASSVRGQETQYF. The CDR3 region has the DNA TGTGCCAGCAGTGTTAGGGGCCAAGAGACCCAGTACTTC.